These 14 T cell receptor delta chains share one sample of origin, sequenced in a study of Vδ1+ human thymocytes (dated by TCRdb to the late 2010s). Reads for this sample came from an Illumina MiSeq. RNA was isolated using the RNeasy mini kit, and reverse transcription was performed with Superscript III. Multiplex PCR was used to generate CDR3 amplicons, with pooled V-gene forward primers and a constant-region reverse primer carrying Illumina adaptor overhangs. Public reads were reanalyzed in TCRdb with CATT, and rows carrying the same DNA were merged afterwards. This sample is represented by under 80,000 delta-chain clones; about 35% of them were singletons. 0.2% to 0.3% of the sample comes from the top ten. Study-wide findings and limitations: Thymic TRG and TRD repertoires appeared highly polyclonal with Gaussian CDR3 length distributions, unlike oligoclonal peripheral blood repertoires.

These receptors lack a known antigen. The sample consisted of Vdelta1+ gamma-delta thymocytes from the thymus. What this sample's cell subset or site label stands for: FACS-sorted CD3+ TCRalphabeta- TCRVdelta1+ TCRVdelta2- thymocytes. All receptors derive from a boy less than two years old who had congenital heart surgery.

The genes are TRDV1 and TRDJ1; D gene uncertain. V gave up 2 bases and J gave up 0 bases, with 22 bases separating them. Germline values: CDR1 TSWWSYY, CDR2 QGS. This CDR3 has 19 residues. In DNA form, the CDR3 reads TGTGCTCTTGGGGAAAGTCTCCGCTTCTCTCGACGCTACACCGATAAACTCATCTTT. It codes for CALGESLRFSRRYTDKLIF.

This clone is a singleton in its sample. The chain links TRDV1 to TRDJ1, with 9 bases lining up with TRDD3. V lost 1 base, J lost 0 bases, and 30 bases stayed unmatched. This CDR3 has 25 residues. Germline V gene data show CDR1 as TSWWSYY and CDR2 as QGS. The CDR3 DNA reads as TGTGCTCTTGGGGAACCGAGAAGAGGTCGTACTGGGGGAACGTGGTACTACCTGTACACCGATAAACTCATCTTT. It yields the protein CALGEPRRGRTGGTWYYLYTDKLIF.

The V call is TRDV1, the J call TRDJ1, with TRDD3 matching 13 bases. Germline assignment: CDR1 TSWWSYY and CDR2 QGS. J gave up 0 bases and V 1 base, and 17 bases lay outside the gene matches. The length of the CDR3 is 22 residues. For the CDR3, the DNA is TGTGCTCTTGGGGAACCGTCCCCTCGTACTGGGGGATACGTCCCTTACACCGATAAACTCATCTTT. Translating it yields CALGEPSPRTGGYVPYTDKLIF.

This chain links TRDV1 with TRDJ1; 8 positions match TRDD3. Per the germline V gene, CDR1 is TSWWSYY and CDR2 is QGS. The CDR3 is 20 amino acids. Trimming cost V 9 bases and J 0 bases; bases outside gene matches: 24. The DNA for the CDR3 is TGTGCTCTGGTGGGATTCCCTCCCCTGGGGGAGAGCAAGTACACCGATAAACTCATCTTT. Translation gives CALVGFPPLGESKYTDKLIF.

This chain uses TRDV1 with TRDJ1, with 12 bases aligning to TRDD3. Germline V gene data show CDR1 as TSWWSYY and CDR2 as QGS. The CDR3 is 23 residues long. V was clipped by 0 bases and J by 2 bases; unmatched bases: 22. In DNA form, the CDR3 reads TGTGCTCTTGGGGAACTTCACCGCCTTCCTACTGGGGGATACAGAGGTCGGACCGATAAACTCATCTTT. Residues: CALGELHRLPTGGYRGRTDKLIF.

This chain joins TRDV1 and TRDJ1, with 7 nucleotides matching TRDD3. The V gene's germline CDR1 is TSWWSYY and CDR2 QGS. CDR3 size: 19 residues. V lost 1 base to trimming and J lost 0 bases; unmatched junction nucleotides: 14. The CDR3 loop is CALGEPPTGRGMYTDKLIF. The CDR3 DNA reads TGTGCTCTTGGGGAACCACCTACGGGCCGGGGGATGTACACCGATAAACTCATCTTT.

The chain is built from TRDV1 and TRDJ1, with D perhaps being TRDD2 or TRDD3 (7 bases each). V was shortened by 2 bases and J by 7 bases, with 35 bases between the two germline ends. The length of the CDR3 is 21 residues. Per the germline V gene, CDR1 is TSWWSYY and CDR2 is QGS. For the CDR3, the DNA is TGTGCTCTTGGGGAAGACTTTCCTACTTTTTACCGTACTGGGGATCGGGGTAAACTCATCTTT. Protein product: CALGEDFPTFYRTGDRGKLIF.

The chain links TRDV1 to TRDJ1; TRDD3 agrees at 9 bases. Germline V gives CDR1 TSWWSYY, CDR2 QGS. V trimming: 8 bases; J trimming: 1 base; junction bases outside the gene matches: 26. This CDR3 spans 21 amino acids. The CDR3 DNA reads as TGTGCTCTTTCTACGGCCAAGAATGTGTCTGATGGGGATACGGGCACCGATAAACTCATCTTT. It yields the protein CALSTAKNVSDGDTGTDKLIF.

A few counts support this clone. The chain employs TRDV1 and TRDJ1; TRDD3 aligns across 8 bases. V was clipped by 2 bases and J by 7 bases; unmatched bases: 21. Germline assignment: CDR1 TSWWSYY and CDR2 QGS. There are 19 residues in the CDR3. In DNA form, the CDR3 reads TGTGCTCTTGGGGAATTGGCCGTCCTTCTTCTTACTGGGGGCCCTAAACTCATCTTT. It codes for CALGELAVLLLTGGPKLIF.

With respect to this clone: Other DNA sequences from this sample encode an identical CDR3 as well. V usage is TRDV1 and J usage is TRDJ1; D gene ambiguous. The CDR3 extends over 21 amino acids. From germline, CDR1 is TSWWSYY and CDR2 QGS. V lost 0 bases and J 0 bases, leaving 26 bases between the germline ends. CDR3 sequence (DNA): TGTGCTCTTGGGGAACTAGAAGGTACCCCTCCTCTGGTTCCGTACACCGATAAACTCATCTTT. Encoded protein: CALGELEGTPPLVPYTDKLIF.

V and J are TRDV1 and TRDJ1; D is ambiguous. V lost 6 bases and J 3 bases, leaving 20 bases between the germline ends. Germline CDR1 and CDR2: TSWWSYY and QGS. The CDR3 consists of 16 residues. CDR3 sequence reads: CALGPYVRGYPDKLIF. In DNA form, the CDR3 reads TGTGCTCTTGGCCCTTACGTTCGTGGTTACCCCGATAAACTCATCTTT.

This clone has only a few counts. This chain connects TRDV1 to TRDJ1; D gene ambiguous. V was shortened by 3 bases and J by 0 bases, with 20 bases between the two germline ends. Germline lookup yields CDR1 TSWWSYY and CDR2 QGS. CDR3 length equals 18 residues. The CDR3 nucleotides are TGTGCTCTTGGGGACGCCTGCCGGGAGTTCTCGGACACCGATAAACTCATCTTT. This codes for CALGDACREFSDTDKLIF.

This clone was counted between two and nine times. The chain links TRDV1 to TRDJ1; 7 bases align to TRDD3. Trimming took 2 bases from V and 10 from J; bases not matched to a gene: 25. Germline loops: CDR1 TSWWSYY, CDR2 QGS. The CDR3 length is 19 residues. Here the CDR3 DNA reads TGTGCTCTTGGGGAAGATGGCTACCGTACTGGGGTTCAGGTGGGTCGACTCATCTTT. Protein: CALGEDGYRTGVQVGRLIF.

The chain links TRDV1 to TRDJ1; the match to TRDD3 covers 8 bases. With 3 bases clipped from V and 0 bases from J, the junction kept 18 bases outside the gene matches. CDR1 and CDR2 (germline): TSWWSYY, QGS. CDR3 size: 20 residues. Written as DNA, the CDR3 is TGTGCTCTTGGGGATCCAAGACCCGTACTGGGGGTTTCGTACACCGATAAACTCATCTTT. Its translation: CALGDPRPVLGVSYTDKLIF.